The source of this T cell receptor (beta chain) is a study of cytomegalovirus exposure and HLA in healthy donors. Study background: A prior analysis found 117 million unique TCR beta sequences from 150 million to 200 million T cells.

The germline gives CDR1 WNHNN, CDR2 SYGVQD (reference sequence). This CDR3 comprises 13 residues. Trimming removed 5 bases from V and 4 bases from J; junction bases left unmatched: 2. This clone was recorded a few times. Its antigen is as yet unknown. The study, taken as a whole, reports: Most TCRs appeared rarely, but some public TCRs recurred in many donors. Among TCR beta chains, those listed as cytomegalovirus-associated numbered around 180. No immune exposure information besides CMV serostatus was available.

With 60 Vbeta and 13 Jbeta primers, the PCR was carried out. Measured with immunoSEQ multiplex PCR; TCRdb has only the in-frame clones, and not every one. The table records 100,000 or so clones, roughly 85% of them present only once. Sequencing was done on a sample of PBMCs. The sequence was collected from a man aged 40-49 years in good health and CMV-seronegative. The chain combines TRBV10-1 with TRBJ2-7; 10 nucleotides align to TRBD1. DNA of the CDR3: TGCGCCAGCAGTACGGGACAGGGGTACGAGCAGTACTTC. Translated: CASSTGQGYEQYF.